The rows below give T cell receptor beta chains drawn from one sample of a study of blood T cell repertoires in COVID-19. The assay was immunoSEQ multiplex PCR, and TCRdb's table has in-frame clones only and misses some. The sample shows under 100,000 clones, 83% of them seen only once. The sample comprised peripheral blood. These receptors were collected from a woman aged 55-69 years with acute or convalescent COVID-19. The CDR3 runs from the conserved cysteine through the conserved F or W. D genes are given only for firm matches. Clone sizes are given selectively: once, few, many, or a class where the clone is expanded.

CDR3nt: TGTGCCAGCAGCCGCAGCGACTATGGCTACACCTTC
CDR3aa: CASSRSDYGYTF
d_gene: .
j_gene: TRBJ1-2
len: 12
abundance: .
v_gene: TRBV7-9

CDR3nt: TGTGCCAGCAGCTTCTCAGGGGGTGCCACTGAAGCTTTCTTT
CDR3aa: CASSFSGGATEAFF
d_gene: TRBD1
j_gene: TRBJ1-1
len: 14
abundance: .
v_gene: TRBV7-2

CDR3nt: TGTGCCACGGGGGGCATCCCTAATGAAAAACTGTTTTTT
CDR3aa: CATGGIPNEKLFF
d_gene: .
j_gene: TRBJ1-4
len: 13
abundance: .
v_gene: TRBV6-4

CDR3nt: TGCGCCAGCAGCCAATTACAGGGAAACACCATATATTTT
CDR3aa: CASSQLQGNTIYF
d_gene: .
j_gene: TRBJ1-3
len: 13
abundance: .
v_gene: TRBV5-1

CDR3nt: TGTGCCAGCAGCTCGGGACTAGCGGGGGGGCACACCGGGGAGCTGTTTTTT
CDR3aa: CASSSGLAGGHTGELFF
d_gene: TRBD2
j_gene: TRBJ2-2
len: 17
abundance: .
v_gene: TRBV7-6

CDR3nt: TGCAGTGCCCCAACAGGGTATGGCTACACCTTC
CDR3aa: CSAPTGYGYTF
d_gene: .
j_gene: TRBJ1-2
len: 11
abundance: .
v_gene: TRBV20-1

CDR3nt: TGTGCCACCAGTGATTCAACAGGGGGCCATGGCTACACCTTC
CDR3aa: CATSDSTGGHGYTF
d_gene: TRBD1
j_gene: TRBJ1-2
len: 14
abundance: once
v_gene: TRBV24-1

CDR3nt: TGTGCCACCAGTGATTCTAGCGGTTCGGGGGAGCTGTTTTTT
CDR3aa: CATSDSSGSGELFF
d_gene: TRBD2
j_gene: TRBJ2-2
len: 14
abundance: .
v_gene: TRBV24-1

CDR3nt: TGCGCCAGCAGCTTCGGACAGGGCAATCAGCCCCAGCATTTT
CDR3aa: CASSFGQGNQPQHF
d_gene: TRBD1
j_gene: TRBJ1-5
len: 14
abundance: .
v_gene: TRBV5-1

CDR3nt: TGTGCCAGCAGTTCCGAGTGGACCCCGGGGCGGGAGGGCCAAGGCGATGAGCAGTTCTTC
CDR3aa: CASSSEWTPGREGQGDEQFF
d_gene: TRBD2
j_gene: TRBJ2-1
len: 20
abundance: .
v_gene: TRBV6-2/TRBV6-3

CDR3nt: TGTGCCAGCAGCCCCGGGGTCCTAGCGGGGACCTCCGAGCAGTACTTC
CDR3aa: CASSPGVLAGTSEQYF
d_gene: TRBD2
j_gene: TRBJ2-7
len: 16
abundance: .
v_gene: TRBV11-2

CDR3nt: TGTGCCAGCCGATTAGGGGCCGCCTTCGAAGCCTATGGCTACACCTTC
CDR3aa: CASRLGAAFEAYGYTF
d_gene: .
j_gene: TRBJ1-2
len: 16
abundance: .
v_gene: TRBV19

CDR3nt: TGTGCCATCAGTGAGTTGATGGCGGTGGAGACCCAGTACTTC
CDR3aa: CAISELMAVETQYF
d_gene: .
j_gene: TRBJ2-5
len: 14
abundance: .
v_gene: TRBV10-3

CDR3nt: TGTGCCAGCAGCTCCAGACCGGGACTAGCGGGAGTAGAGACCCAGCACTTC
CDR3aa: CASSSRPGLAGVETQHF
d_gene: TRBD2
j_gene: TRBJ2-5
len: 17
abundance: .
v_gene: TRBV7-8

CDR3nt: TGCGCCAGCAGACCCTCCGGGACAGTAAACTATGGCTACACCTTC
CDR3aa: CASRPSGTVNYGYTF
d_gene: TRBD1
j_gene: TRBJ1-2
len: 15
abundance: .
v_gene: TRBV5-1

CDR3nt: TGTGCCAGCAGCTTAGATCTTTGGGCAGCGGGGGGAGAGCAGTTCTTC
CDR3aa: CASSLDLWAAGGEQFF
d_gene: TRBD2
j_gene: TRBJ2-1
len: 16
abundance: .
v_gene: TRBV7-2

CDR3nt: TGTGCCAGCAGCTTGGGTGAGGAAGAGACCCAGTACTTC
CDR3aa: CASSLGEEETQYF
d_gene: .
j_gene: TRBJ2-5
len: 13
abundance: .
v_gene: TRBV5-4

CDR3nt: TGTGCCAGCATTCATGAGGGCAACACTGAAGCTTTCTTT
CDR3aa: CASIHEGNTEAFF
d_gene: .
j_gene: TRBJ1-1
len: 13
abundance: few
v_gene: TRBV6-5

CDR3nt: TGTGCCAGCAGTTTGGGGGGGTGGAACACTGAAGCTTTCTTT
CDR3aa: CASSLGGWNTEAFF
d_gene: .
j_gene: TRBJ1-1
len: 14
abundance: .
v_gene: TRBV6-5

CDR3nt: TGTGCCAGCAGAGGGACAGTCTACGAGCAGTACTTC
CDR3aa: CASRGTVYEQYF
d_gene: TRBD1
j_gene: TRBJ2-7
len: 12
abundance: .
v_gene: TRBV6-5

CDR3nt: TGTGCCAGCAGGAACAGGGCTAATAACACTGAAGCTTTCTTT
CDR3aa: CASRNRANNTEAFF
d_gene: .
j_gene: TRBJ1-1
len: 14
abundance: .
v_gene: TRBV2

CDR3nt: TGTGCCAGCAGCTCCGTAGCCTACGAGCAGTACTTC
CDR3aa: CASSSVAYEQYF
d_gene: .
j_gene: TRBJ2-7
len: 12
abundance: .
v_gene: TRBV6-5

CDR3nt: TGCGCCAGCAGCGCGGGACAGGGGATGAACACTGAAGCTTTCTTT
CDR3aa: CASSAGQGMNTEAFF
d_gene: TRBD1
j_gene: TRBJ1-1
len: 15
abundance: .
v_gene: TRBV5-1

CDR3nt: TGTGCTAGTGGTTTGGCCCGACTCGAGGGGGGGGCCCGGGAGCTGTTTTTT
CDR3aa: CASGLARLEGGARELFF
d_gene: .
j_gene: TRBJ2-2
len: 17
abundance: .
v_gene: TRBV12-5

CDR3nt: TGTGCCAGCAGCCTGCGACAGGGCAATGAGCAGTTCTTC
CDR3aa: CASSLRQGNEQFF
d_gene: TRBD1
j_gene: TRBJ2-1
len: 13
abundance: .
v_gene: TRBV7-9

CDR3nt: TGTGCTGGGCGGGGTCCGAACACCGGGGAGCTGTTTTTT
CDR3aa: CAGRGPNTGELFF
d_gene: .
j_gene: TRBJ2-2
len: 13
abundance: .
v_gene: TRBV7-9

CDR3nt: TGTGCCAGCAGCTTAAGCGGCCGGACAGGGGGACAAGAGACCCAGTACTTC
CDR3aa: CASSLSGRTGGQETQYF
d_gene: TRBD1
j_gene: TRBJ2-5
len: 17
abundance: once
v_gene: TRBV7-2

CDR3nt: TGTGCTAGCAGCGTGACATTTGGCACTGAAGCTTTCTTT
CDR3aa: CASSVTFGTEAFF
d_gene: .
j_gene: TRBJ1-1
len: 13
abundance: .
v_gene: TRBV7-7

CDR3nt: TGCGCCAGCAGCCCATCACTCGGACAGAGGGGTGGCTACACCTTC
CDR3aa: CASSPSLGQRGGYTF
d_gene: .
j_gene: TRBJ1-2
len: 15
abundance: .
v_gene: TRBV5-1

CDR3nt: TGTGCCAGCAACTTCCGGGACAGGCTATCCTATAATTCACCCCTCCACTTT
CDR3aa: CASNFRDRLSYNSPLHF
d_gene: .
j_gene: TRBJ1-6
len: 17
abundance: .
v_gene: TRBV21-1

CDR3nt: TGTGCCAGCTCCGTAGGGACAGCTACTGAAGCTTTCTTT
CDR3aa: CASSVGTATEAFF
d_gene: TRBD1
j_gene: TRBJ1-1
len: 13
abundance: .
v_gene: TRBV18

CDR3nt: TGTGCCAGCAGTTACTCCCGCTCCTACGAGCAGTACTTC
CDR3aa: CASSYSRSYEQYF
d_gene: .
j_gene: TRBJ2-7
len: 13
abundance: few
v_gene: TRBV6-5

CDR3nt: TGTGCCTGGAGGGACAGGGGAGGTTACGAGCAGTACTTC
CDR3aa: CAWRDRGGYEQYF
d_gene: TRBD1
j_gene: TRBJ2-7
len: 13
abundance: .
v_gene: TRBV30

CDR3nt: TGTGCCACCCGGGGGGCCGTCAACTATGGCTACACCTTC
CDR3aa: CATRGAVNYGYTF
d_gene: .
j_gene: TRBJ1-2
len: 13
abundance: .
v_gene: TRBV6-5

CDR3nt: TGCGCCAGCAGTTCAGGGGGCACTAACTACAATGAGCAGTTCTTC
CDR3aa: CASSSGGTNYNEQFF
d_gene: TRBD1
j_gene: TRBJ2-1
len: 15
abundance: .
v_gene: TRBV5-1

CDR3nt: TGTGCCAGCAGTTCCCTAGCGGACACAGATACGCAGTATTTT
CDR3aa: CASSSLADTDTQYF
d_gene: TRBD2
j_gene: TRBJ2-3
len: 14
abundance: .
v_gene: TRBV6-5

CDR3nt: TGTGCCAGCAGCTCACAGGGCGACCAGCCCCAGCATTTT
CDR3aa: CASSSQGDQPQHF
d_gene: .
j_gene: TRBJ1-5
len: 13
abundance: .
v_gene: TRBV7-2

CDR3nt: TGTGCCAGCAGCGATACAGGGGGCGGGACTGGCTACACCTTC
CDR3aa: CASSDTGGGTGYTF
d_gene: TRBD1
j_gene: TRBJ1-2
len: 14
abundance: .
v_gene: TRBV9

CDR3nt: TGTGCCAGTAGTATAGATCCGGGGGGTTGGACCGGGGAGCTGTTTTTT
CDR3aa: CASSIDPGGWTGELFF
d_gene: TRBD2
j_gene: TRBJ2-2
len: 16
abundance: .
v_gene: TRBV19

CDR3nt: TGTGCCAGCAGCTCGACGACTAGCGGGAGGGCCGGGGTCGAGCAGTACTTC
CDR3aa: CASSSTTSGRAGVEQYF
d_gene: TRBD2
j_gene: TRBJ2-7
len: 17
abundance: .
v_gene: TRBV7-9

CDR3nt: TGTGCCAGCAGCTTAGGGGAAAGGGGATCACCCCTCCACTTT
CDR3aa: CASSLGERGSPLHF
d_gene: .
j_gene: TRBJ1-6
len: 14
abundance: .
v_gene: TRBV7-8

CDR3nt: TGTGCCAGCAGCCCCAAGGGCCGGACAGGGGTCGGACTTTACAATGAGCAGTTCTTC
CDR3aa: CASSPKGRTGVGLYNEQFF
d_gene: TRBD1
j_gene: TRBJ2-1
len: 19
abundance: once
v_gene: TRBV11-3

CDR3nt: TGTGCCAGCAGCCCCCCTTGGTCGGAGCGTCAGAAATACTTC
CDR3aa: CASSPPWSERQKYF
d_gene: .
j_gene: TRBJ2-7
len: 14
abundance: .
v_gene: TRBV5-4

CDR3nt: TGTGCCAGCAGCTTCTTAGCGGGGGTTCAAGAGACCCAGTACTTC
CDR3aa: CASSFLAGVQETQYF
d_gene: TRBD2
j_gene: TRBJ2-5
len: 15
abundance: once
v_gene: TRBV7-3

CDR3nt: TGTGCCAGCAGGGACAGGGACACCGGGGAGCTGTTTTTT
CDR3aa: CASRDRDTGELFF
d_gene: TRBD1
j_gene: TRBJ2-2
len: 13
abundance: .
v_gene: TRBV12-3/TRBV12-4

CDR3nt: TGTGCCAGCAGCTTAATTGCAGGGCCCTCCTACGAGCAGTACTTC
CDR3aa: CASSLIAGPSYEQYF
d_gene: .
j_gene: TRBJ2-7
len: 15
abundance: .
v_gene: TRBV11-2

CDR3nt: TGTGCCAGCAGCTTCGACAGCCCCGCGAACACTGAAGCTTTCTTT
CDR3aa: CASSFDSPANTEAFF
d_gene: .
j_gene: TRBJ1-1
len: 15
abundance: .
v_gene: TRBV5-4

CDR3nt: TGCGCCAGCAGCTTGGCGACAGGGGGTACTGGAAGTTTCTTT
CDR3aa: CASSLATGGTGSFF
d_gene: TRBD1
j_gene: TRBJ1-1
len: 14
abundance: .
v_gene: TRBV5-1

CDR3nt: TGTGCCAGCAGCTTAGAGACAGACATCTACGAGCAGTACTTC
CDR3aa: CASSLETDIYEQYF
d_gene: .
j_gene: TRBJ2-7
len: 14
abundance: once
v_gene: TRBV11-1

CDR3nt: TGTGCCAGCAGCCAAGAGTATGGGGGAGGGAAGCTGGGCTACACCTTC
CDR3aa: CASSQEYGGGKLGYTF
d_gene: .
j_gene: TRBJ1-2
len: 16
abundance: .
v_gene: TRBV3-1/TRBV3-2

CDR3nt: TGTGCCAGCAGCCCGAAACCCCTAGCGGGTCCGCTGATGATAAATACGCAGTATTTT
CDR3aa: CASSPKPLAGPLMINTQYF
d_gene: TRBD2
j_gene: TRBJ2-3
len: 19
abundance: .
v_gene: TRBV3-1/TRBV3-2

CDR3nt: TGTGCCAGTAGAGCCGGGACTAGCTCCTACAATGAGCAGTTCTTC
CDR3aa: CASRAGTSSYNEQFF
d_gene: TRBD2
j_gene: TRBJ2-1
len: 15
abundance: .
v_gene: TRBV19